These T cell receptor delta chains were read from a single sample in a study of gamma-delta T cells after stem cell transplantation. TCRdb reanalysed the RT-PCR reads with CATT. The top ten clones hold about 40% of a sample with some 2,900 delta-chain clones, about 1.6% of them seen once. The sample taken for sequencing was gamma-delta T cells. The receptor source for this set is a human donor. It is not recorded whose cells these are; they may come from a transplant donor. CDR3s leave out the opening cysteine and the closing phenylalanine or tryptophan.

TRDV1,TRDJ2,ALGARLTAQLF
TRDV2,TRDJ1,ACDTMGANSLTDKLI
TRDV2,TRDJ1,ACDTVGEVGSADKLI
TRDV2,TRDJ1,ACDSLLGDTLDKLI
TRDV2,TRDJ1,ACDALGGGYTDKLI
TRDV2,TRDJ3,ACDTVYGDTKSSWDTRQMF
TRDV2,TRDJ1,ACDGLRGATDTDKLI
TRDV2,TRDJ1,ARDTVRWTGDGTDKLI
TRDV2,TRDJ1,ACDTLGDTNTDKLI
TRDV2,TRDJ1,ACDTVGVTGVERERRYPDKLI
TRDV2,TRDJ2,ACDLLGDTGAPAQLF
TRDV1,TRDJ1,ALGELVQATLPWGMGYTDKLI
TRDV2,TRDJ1,ACDPLTRADKLI
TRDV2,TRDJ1,ACDMISLGDTDKLI
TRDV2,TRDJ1,ACDTLLLGDTLTDKLI
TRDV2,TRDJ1,ACDPVGLPRVVGHKLI
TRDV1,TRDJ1,ALGDTTNTGGYTDKLI
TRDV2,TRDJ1,ACDFLLGDTLTDKLI
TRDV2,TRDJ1,ACDTLGEIGFTDKLI